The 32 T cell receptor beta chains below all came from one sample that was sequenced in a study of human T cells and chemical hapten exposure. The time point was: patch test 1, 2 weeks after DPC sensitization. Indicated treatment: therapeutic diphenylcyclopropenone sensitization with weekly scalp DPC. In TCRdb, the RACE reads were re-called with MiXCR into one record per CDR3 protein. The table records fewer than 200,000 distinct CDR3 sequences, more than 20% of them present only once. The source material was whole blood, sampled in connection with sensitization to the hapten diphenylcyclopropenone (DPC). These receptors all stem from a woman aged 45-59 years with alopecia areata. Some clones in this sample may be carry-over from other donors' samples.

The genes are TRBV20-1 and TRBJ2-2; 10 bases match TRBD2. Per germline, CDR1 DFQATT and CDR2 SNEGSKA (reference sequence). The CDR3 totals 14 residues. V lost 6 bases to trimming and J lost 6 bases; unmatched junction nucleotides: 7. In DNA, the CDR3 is TGCAGTGCCCCCTCTCTAGCGGGAGCCGGGGAGCTGTTTTTT. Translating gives CSAPSLAGAGELFF.

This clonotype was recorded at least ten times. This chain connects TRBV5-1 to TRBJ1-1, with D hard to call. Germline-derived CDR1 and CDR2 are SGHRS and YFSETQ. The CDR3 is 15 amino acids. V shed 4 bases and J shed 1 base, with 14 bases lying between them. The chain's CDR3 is CASSQVGSENTEAFF. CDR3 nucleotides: TGCGCCAGCAGCCAGGTCGGTTCGGAGAACACTGAAGCTTTCTTT.

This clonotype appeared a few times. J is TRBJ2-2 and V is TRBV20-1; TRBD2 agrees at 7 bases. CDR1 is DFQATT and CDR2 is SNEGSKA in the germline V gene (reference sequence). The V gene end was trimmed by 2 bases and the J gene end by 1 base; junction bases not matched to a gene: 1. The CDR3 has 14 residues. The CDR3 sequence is CSARPSGNTGELFF. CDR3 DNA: TGCAGTGCTAGACCTAGCGGGAACACCGGGGAGCTGTTTTTT.

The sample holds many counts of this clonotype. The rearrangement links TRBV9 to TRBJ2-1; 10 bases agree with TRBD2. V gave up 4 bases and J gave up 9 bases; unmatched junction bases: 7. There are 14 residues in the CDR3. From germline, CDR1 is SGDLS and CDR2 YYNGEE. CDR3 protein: CASSTGLARGEQFF. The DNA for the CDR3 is TGTGCCAGCAGCACGGGACTAGCGAGAGGTGAGCAGTTCTTC.

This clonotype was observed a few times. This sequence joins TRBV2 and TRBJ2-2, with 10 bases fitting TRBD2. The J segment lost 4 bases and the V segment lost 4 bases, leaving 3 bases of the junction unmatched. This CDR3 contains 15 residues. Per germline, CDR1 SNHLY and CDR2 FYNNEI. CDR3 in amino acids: CASSAGLAPTGELFF. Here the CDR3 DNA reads TGTGCCAGCAGTGCGGGACTAGCGCCCACCGGGGAGCTGTTTTTT.

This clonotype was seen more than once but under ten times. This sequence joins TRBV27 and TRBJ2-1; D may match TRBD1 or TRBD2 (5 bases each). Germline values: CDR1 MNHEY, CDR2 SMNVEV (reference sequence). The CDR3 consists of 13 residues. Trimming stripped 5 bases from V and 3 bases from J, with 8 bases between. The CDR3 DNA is TGTGCCAGCAGTCTGGGACGCTACAATGAGCAGTTCTTC. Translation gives CASSLGRYNEQFF.

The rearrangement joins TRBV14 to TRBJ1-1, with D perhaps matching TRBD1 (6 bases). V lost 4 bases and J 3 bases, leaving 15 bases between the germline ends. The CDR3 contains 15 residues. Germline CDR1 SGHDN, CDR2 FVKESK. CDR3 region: CASSRFTGRDTEAFF. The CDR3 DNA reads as TGTGCCAGCAGCCGCTTTACAGGGAGGGACACTGAAGCTTTCTTT. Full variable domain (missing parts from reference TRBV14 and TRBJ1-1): EAGVTQFPSHSVIEKGQTVTLRCDPISGHDNLYWYRRVMGKEIKFLLHFVKESKQDESGMPNNRFLAERTGGTYSTLKVQPAELEDSGVYFCASSRFTGRDTEAFFGQGTRLTVV.

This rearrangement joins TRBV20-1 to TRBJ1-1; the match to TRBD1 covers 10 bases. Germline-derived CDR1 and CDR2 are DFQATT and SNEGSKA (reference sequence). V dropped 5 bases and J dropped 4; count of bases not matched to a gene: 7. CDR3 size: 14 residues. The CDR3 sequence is CSAGIGQGVTEAFF. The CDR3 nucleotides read TGCAGTGCTGGGATTGGACAGGGGGTCACTGAAGCTTTCTTT.

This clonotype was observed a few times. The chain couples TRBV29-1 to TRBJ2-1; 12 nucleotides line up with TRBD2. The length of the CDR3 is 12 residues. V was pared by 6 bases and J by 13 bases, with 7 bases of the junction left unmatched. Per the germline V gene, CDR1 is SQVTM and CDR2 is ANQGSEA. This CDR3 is CSVSGTSGQQFF. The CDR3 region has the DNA TGCAGCGTGTCAGGGACTAGCGGGCAACAGTTCTTC.

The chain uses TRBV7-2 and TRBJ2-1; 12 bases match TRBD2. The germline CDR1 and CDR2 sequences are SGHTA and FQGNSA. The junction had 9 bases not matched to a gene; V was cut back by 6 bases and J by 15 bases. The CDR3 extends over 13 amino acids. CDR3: CASRPSGRAGGFF. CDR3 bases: TGTGCCAGCAGACCTAGCGGGAGGGCTGGCGGGTTCTTC.

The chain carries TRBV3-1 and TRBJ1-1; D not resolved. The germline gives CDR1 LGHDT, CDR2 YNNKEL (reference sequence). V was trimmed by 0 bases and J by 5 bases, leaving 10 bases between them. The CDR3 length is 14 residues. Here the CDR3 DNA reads TGTGCCAGCAGCCAAGAAAGGCGGGGAACTGAAGCTTTCTTT. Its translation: CASSQERRGTEAFF.

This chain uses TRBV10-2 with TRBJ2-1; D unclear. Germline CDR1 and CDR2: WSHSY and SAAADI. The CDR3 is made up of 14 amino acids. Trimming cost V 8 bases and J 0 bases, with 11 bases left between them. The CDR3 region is CASGLDSSYNEQFF. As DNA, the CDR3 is TGCGCCAGCGGGCTGGATAGCTCCTACAATGAGCAGTTCTTC.

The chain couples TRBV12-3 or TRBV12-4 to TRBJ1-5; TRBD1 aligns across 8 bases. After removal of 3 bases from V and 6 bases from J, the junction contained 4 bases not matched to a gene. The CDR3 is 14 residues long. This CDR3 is CASSFQGASQPQHF. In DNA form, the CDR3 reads TGTGCCAGCAGTTTTCAGGGGGCAAGTCAGCCCCAGCATTTT.

This chain's CDR3 is CASRVGGATNEKLFF. The DNA for the CDR3 is TGTGCCAGCAGGGTCGGAGGAGCAACTAATGAAAAACTGTTTTTT. The chain employs TRBV11-2 and TRBJ1-4; D is ambiguous. The CDR3 totals 15 residues. The germline V and J ends were trimmed by 6 bases and 0 bases, with 11 bases remaining between them. Germline V gene lookup returns CDR1 SGHAT and CDR2 FQNNGV.

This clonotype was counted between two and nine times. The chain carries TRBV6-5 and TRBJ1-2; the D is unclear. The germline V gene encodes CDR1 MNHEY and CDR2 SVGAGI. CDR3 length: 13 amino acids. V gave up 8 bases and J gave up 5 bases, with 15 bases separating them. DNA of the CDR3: TGTGCCAGCTCCGAAAACGACTTTTATGGCTACACCTTC. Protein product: CASSENDFYGYTF.

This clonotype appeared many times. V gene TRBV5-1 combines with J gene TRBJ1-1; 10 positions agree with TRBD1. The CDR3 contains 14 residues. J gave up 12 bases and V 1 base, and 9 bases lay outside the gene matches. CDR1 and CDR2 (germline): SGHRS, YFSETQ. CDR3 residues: CASSLNGQGEKTFF. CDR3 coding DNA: TGCGCCAGCAGCTTGAATGGACAGGGGGAGAAGACTTTCTTT.

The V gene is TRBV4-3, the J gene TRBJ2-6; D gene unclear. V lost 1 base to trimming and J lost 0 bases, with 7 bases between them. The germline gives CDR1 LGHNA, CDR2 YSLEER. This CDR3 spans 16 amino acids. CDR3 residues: CASSQAAGSGANVLTF. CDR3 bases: TGCGCCAGCAGCCAAGCCGCCGGCTCTGGGGCCAACGTCCTGACTTTC.

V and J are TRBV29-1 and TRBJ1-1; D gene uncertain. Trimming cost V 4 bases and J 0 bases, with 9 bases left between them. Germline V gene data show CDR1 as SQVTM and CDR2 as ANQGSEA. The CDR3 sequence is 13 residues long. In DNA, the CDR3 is TGCAGCGTTGTGGTCAGTCTGAACACTGAAGCTTTCTTT. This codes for CSVVVSLNTEAFF.

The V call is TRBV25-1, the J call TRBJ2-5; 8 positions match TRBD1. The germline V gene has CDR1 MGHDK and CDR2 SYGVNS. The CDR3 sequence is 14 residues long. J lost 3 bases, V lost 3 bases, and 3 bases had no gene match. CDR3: CASSETGAKETQYF. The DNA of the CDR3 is TGTGCCAGCAGTGAGACAGGGGCGAAAGAGACCCAGTACTTC.

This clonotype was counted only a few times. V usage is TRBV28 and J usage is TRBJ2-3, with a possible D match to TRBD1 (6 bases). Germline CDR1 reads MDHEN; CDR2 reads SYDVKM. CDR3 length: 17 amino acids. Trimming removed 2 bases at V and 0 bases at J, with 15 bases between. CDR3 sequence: CASSLPLPGQSTDTQYF. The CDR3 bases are TGTGCCAGCAGTTTACCCCTACCGGGACAAAGCACAGATACGCAGTATTTT.

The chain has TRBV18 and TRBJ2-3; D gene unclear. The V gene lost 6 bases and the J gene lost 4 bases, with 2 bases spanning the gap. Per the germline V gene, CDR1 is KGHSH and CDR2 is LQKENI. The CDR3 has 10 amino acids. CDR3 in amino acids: CASSADTQYF. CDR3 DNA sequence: TGTGCCAGCTCGGCAGATACGCAGTATTTT. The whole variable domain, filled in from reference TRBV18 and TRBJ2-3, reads NAGVMQNPRHLVRRRGQEARLRCSPMKGHSHVYWYRQLPEEGLKFMVYLQKENIIDESGMPKERFSAEFPKEGPSILRIQQVVRGDSAAYFCASSADTQYFGPGTRLTVL.

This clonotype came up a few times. In DNA, the CDR3 is TGTGCCAGCAGCTTGGCGGTGGGACAGGGGGTCACTGAAGCTTTCTTT. Its translation: CASSLAVGQGVTEAFF. The V call is TRBV5-4, the J call TRBJ1-1; 11 bases fit TRBD1. The ends lost 0 bases at V and 4 bases at J; junction bases unmatched: 5. The CDR3 loop spans 16 amino acids. Germline CDR1 reads SGHNT; CDR2 reads YYREEE (reference sequence).

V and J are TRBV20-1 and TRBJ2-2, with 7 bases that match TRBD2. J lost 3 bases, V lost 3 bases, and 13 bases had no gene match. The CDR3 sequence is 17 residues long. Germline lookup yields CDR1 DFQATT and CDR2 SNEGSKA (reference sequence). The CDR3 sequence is CSASNRREGPYTGELFF. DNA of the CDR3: TGCAGTGCTAGTAACCGAAGGGAGGGACCCTACACCGGGGAGCTGTTTTTT.

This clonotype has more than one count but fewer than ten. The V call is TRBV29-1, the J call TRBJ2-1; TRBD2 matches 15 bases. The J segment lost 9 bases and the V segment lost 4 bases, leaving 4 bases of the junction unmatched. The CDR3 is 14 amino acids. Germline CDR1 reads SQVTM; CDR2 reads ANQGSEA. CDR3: CSVGRGLAGGEQFF. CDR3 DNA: TGCAGCGTTGGGAGGGGACTAGCGGGAGGTGAGCAGTTCTTC.

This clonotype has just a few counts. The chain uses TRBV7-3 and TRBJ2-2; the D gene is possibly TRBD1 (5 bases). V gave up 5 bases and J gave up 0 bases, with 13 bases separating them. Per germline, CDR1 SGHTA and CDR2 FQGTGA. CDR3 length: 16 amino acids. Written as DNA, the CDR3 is TGTGCCAGCAGCCTTACAGGATTTTCGAACACCGGGGAGCTGTTTTTT. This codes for CASSLTGFSNTGELFF.

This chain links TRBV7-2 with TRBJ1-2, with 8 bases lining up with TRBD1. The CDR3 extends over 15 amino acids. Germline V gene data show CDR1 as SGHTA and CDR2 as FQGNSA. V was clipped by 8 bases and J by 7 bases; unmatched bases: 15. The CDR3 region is CASSLGWQGAGGYTF. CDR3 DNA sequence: TGTGCCAGCTCCCTAGGGTGGCAGGGGGCAGGTGGCTACACCTTC.

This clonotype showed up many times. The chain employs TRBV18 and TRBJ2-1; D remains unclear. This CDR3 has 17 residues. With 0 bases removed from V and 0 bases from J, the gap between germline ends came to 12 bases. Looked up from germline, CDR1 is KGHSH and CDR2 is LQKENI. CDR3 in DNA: TGTGCCAGCTCACCACCGAATGTGGCCAACTCCTACAATGAGCAGTTCTTC. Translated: CASSPPNVANSYNEQFF.

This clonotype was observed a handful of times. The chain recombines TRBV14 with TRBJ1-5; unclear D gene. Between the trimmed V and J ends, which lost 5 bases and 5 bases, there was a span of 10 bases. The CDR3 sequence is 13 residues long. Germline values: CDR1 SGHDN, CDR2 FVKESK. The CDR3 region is CASSAGTYQPQHF. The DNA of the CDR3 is TGTGCCAGCAGCGCGGGTACTTATCAGCCCCAGCATTTT.

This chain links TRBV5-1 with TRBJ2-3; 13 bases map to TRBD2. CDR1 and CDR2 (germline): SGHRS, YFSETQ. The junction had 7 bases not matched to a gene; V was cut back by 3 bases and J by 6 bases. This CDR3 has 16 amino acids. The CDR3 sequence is CASSSTGLAGVDTQYF. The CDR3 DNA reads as TGCGCCAGCAGCTCGACCGGACTAGCGGGAGTGGATACGCAGTATTTT.

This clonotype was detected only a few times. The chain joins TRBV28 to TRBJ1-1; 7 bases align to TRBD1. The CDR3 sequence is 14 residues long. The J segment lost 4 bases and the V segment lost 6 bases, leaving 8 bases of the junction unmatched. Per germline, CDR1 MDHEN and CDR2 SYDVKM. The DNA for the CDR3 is TGTGCCAGCAGAGTCCAGGGGGGGAGCACTGAAGCTTTCTTT. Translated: CASRVQGGSTEAFF.

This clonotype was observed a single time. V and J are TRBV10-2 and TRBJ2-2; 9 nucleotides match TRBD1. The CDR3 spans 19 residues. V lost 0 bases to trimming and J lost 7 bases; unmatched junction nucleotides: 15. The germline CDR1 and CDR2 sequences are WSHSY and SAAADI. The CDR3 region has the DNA TGCGCCAGCAGTGAGTCGTCCCTCGCGGGGACAGGGCTCGACGGGGAGCTGTTTTTT. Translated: CASSESSLAGTGLDGELFF.

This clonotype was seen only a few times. The CDR3 coding sequence is TGTGCCAGCAGAGCGAGCTTTAGCACAGATACGCAGTATTTT. Protein sequence: CASRASFSTDTQYF. The chain joins TRBV6-5 to TRBJ2-3; D not resolved. This CDR3 has 14 residues. V was clipped by 6 bases and J by 0 bases, with 10 bases between them. CDR1 is MNHEY, CDR2 SVGAGI, per germline.